This paragraph reports one T cell receptor beta chain. This entry belongs to a study of immune characterization of retroperitoneal liposarcoma. The length of the CDR3 is 16 residues. Germline loops: CDR1 LGHDT, CDR2 YNNKEL (reference sequence). Trimming pared 4 bases from V and 0 bases from J, leaving 10 bases between. TCRdb re-called the PCR reads through MiXCR, storing one row per CDR3 protein. The table records around 3,200 distinct CDR3 sequences, roughly 44% of them present only once. This TCR was recovered from a male donor with retroperitoneal liposarcoma. Material: tumor tissue. V gene TRBV3-1 combines with J gene TRBJ1-6; D unresolved. In DNA form, the CDR3 reads TGTGCCAGCAGCCGCACTGCTAGCTCCTATAATTCACCCCTCCACTTT. It specifies CASSRTASSYNSPLHF.